This T cell receptor beta chain is from a study of T cells in Graves' hyperthyroidism and ophthalmopathy. Notes on the study in general: Appearing also in blood were most of the thyroid clonotypes expanded above 0.001. A model using 13 V-J features told ophthalmopathy apart from stable hyperthyroidism. Ophthalmopathy got predicted by the model a median 6.5 months before its onset.

This CDR3 spans 14 amino acids. CDR1 is LNHDA, CDR2 SQIVND, per germline (reference sequence). With 1 base removed from V and 0 bases from J, the gap between germline ends came to 6 bases. Amplification yielded TCR beta CDR3 regions, with RNA transcripts as the source. The HTBI primer set was used in a first-round RT-PCR of the TCR CDR3. TCRdb called the multiplex PCR reads again in MiXCR, with one record for every CDR3 protein. The data contain almost 500,000 distinct CDR3 sequences, less than 25% of them singletons. Details on this clonotype: Antigen specificity is unknown.

Any patient presenting with uncontrolled infection, other autoimmune disease, pregnancy or lactation was left out. Sequencing was performed on blood. The chain recombines TRBV19 with TRBJ1-1; weak D call: TRBD1 (5 bases). This receptor was identified in a woman between 70 and 85 years old with Graves' ophthalmopathy. For the CDR3, the DNA is TGTGCCAGTAGTATAGGGGGGGTGAACACTGAAGCTTTCTTT. Translated, it gives CASSIGGVNTEAFF.